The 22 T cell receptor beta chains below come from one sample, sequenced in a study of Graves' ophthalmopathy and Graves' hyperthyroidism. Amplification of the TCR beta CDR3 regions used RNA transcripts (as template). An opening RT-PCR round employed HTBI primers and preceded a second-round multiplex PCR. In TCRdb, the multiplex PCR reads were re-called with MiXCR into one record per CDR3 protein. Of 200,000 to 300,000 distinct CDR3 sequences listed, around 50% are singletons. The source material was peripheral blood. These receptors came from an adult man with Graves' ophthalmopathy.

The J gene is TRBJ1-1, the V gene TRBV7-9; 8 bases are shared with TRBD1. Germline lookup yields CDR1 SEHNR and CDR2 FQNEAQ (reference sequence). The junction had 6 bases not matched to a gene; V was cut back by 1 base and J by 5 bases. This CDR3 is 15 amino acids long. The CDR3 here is CASSLVFQGATEAFF. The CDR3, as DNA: TGTGCCAGCAGCTTAGTATTCCAGGGGGCTACTGAAGCTTTCTTT.

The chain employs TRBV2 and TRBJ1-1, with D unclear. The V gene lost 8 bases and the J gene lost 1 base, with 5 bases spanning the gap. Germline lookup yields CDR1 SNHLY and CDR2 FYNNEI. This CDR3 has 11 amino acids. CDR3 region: CASRQNTEAFF. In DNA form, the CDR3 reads TGTGCCAGCCGACAGAACACTGAAGCTTTCTTT.

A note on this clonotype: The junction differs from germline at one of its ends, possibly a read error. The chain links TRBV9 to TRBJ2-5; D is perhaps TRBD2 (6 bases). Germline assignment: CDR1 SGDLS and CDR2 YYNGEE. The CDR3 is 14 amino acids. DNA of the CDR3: TGCGCCAGCAGCTTGGCCGGGACTTGGGAGACCCAGTACTTC. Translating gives CASSLAGTWETQYF.

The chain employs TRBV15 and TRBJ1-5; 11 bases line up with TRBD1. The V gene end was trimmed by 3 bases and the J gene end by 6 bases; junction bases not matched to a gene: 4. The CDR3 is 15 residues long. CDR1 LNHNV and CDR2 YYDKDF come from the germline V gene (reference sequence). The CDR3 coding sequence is TGTGCCACCAGCAGGGACAGGGGGCAGATTCAGCCCCAGCATTTT. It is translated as CATSRDRGQIQPQHF.

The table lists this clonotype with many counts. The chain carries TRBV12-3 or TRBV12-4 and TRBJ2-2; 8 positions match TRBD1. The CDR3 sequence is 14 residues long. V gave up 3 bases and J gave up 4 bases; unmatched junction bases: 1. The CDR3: CASSLTGATGELFF. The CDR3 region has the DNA TGTGCCAGCAGTTTGACAGGGGCCACCGGGGAGCTGTTTTTT.

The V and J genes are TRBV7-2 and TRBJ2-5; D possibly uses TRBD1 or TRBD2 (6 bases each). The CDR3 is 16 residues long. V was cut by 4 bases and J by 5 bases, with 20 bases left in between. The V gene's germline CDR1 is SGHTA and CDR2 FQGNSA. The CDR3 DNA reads TGTGCCAGCAGCTCTACTGAAGGGGGGCGATCGGAGACCCAGTACTTC. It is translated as CASSSTEGGRSETQYF.

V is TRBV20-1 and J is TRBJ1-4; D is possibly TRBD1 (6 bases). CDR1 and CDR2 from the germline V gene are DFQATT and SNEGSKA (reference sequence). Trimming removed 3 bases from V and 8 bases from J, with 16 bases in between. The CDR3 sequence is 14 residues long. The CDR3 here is CSASSGRGEEKLFF. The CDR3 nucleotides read TGCAGTGCTAGCTCTGGCAGGGGCGAGGAAAAACTGTTTTTT.

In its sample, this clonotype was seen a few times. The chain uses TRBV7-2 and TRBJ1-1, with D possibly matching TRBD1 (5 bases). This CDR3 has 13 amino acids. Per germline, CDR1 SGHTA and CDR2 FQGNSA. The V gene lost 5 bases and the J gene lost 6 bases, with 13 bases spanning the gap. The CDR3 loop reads CASSQDLGAEAFF. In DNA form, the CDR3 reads TGTGCCAGCAGCCAAGACCTGGGGGCTGAAGCTTTCTTT.

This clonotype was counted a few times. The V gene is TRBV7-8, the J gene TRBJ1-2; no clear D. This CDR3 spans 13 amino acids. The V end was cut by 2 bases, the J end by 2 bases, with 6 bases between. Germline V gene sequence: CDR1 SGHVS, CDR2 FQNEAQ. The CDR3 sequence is CASSLQANYGYTF. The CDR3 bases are TGTGCCAGCAGCTTACAGGCGAACTATGGCTACACCTTC.

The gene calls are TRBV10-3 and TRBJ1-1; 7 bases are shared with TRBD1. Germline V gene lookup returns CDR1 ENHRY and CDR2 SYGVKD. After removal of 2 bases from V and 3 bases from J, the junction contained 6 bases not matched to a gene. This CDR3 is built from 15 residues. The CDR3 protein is CAISETGVGYTEAFF. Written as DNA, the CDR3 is TGTGCCATCAGTGAGACAGGGGTCGGTTACACTGAAGCTTTCTTT.

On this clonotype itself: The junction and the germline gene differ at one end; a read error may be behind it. Here the CDR3 reads CASSEAPQGGHYTF. The CDR3 nucleotides read TGTGCCAGCAGTGAAGCGCCACAGGGGGGTCATTACACCTTC. This sequence joins TRBV10-3 and TRBJ1-2, with 8 bases fitting TRBD1. Per germline, CDR1 ENHRY and CDR2 SYGVKD. This CDR3 has 14 residues.

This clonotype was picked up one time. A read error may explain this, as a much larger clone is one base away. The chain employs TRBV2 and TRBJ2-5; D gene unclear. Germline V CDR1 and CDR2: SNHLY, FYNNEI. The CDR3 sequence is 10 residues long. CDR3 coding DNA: TGTGCCAGCAGCCAAGAGGCCCAGTACTTC. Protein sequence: CASSQEAQYF. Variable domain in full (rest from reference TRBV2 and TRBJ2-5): EPEVTQTPSHQVTQMGQEVILRCVPISNHLYFYWYRQILGQKVEFLVSFYNNEISEKSEIFDDQFSVERPDGSNFTLKIRSTKLEDSAMYFCASSQEAQYFGPGTRLLVL.

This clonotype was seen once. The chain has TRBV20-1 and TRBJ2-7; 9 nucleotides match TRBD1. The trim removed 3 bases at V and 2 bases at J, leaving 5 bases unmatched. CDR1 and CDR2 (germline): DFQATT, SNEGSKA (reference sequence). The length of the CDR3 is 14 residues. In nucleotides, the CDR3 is TGCAGTGCTAGGCGGGGACAGGGTCCCTACGAGCAGTACTTC. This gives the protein CSARRGQGPYEQYF.

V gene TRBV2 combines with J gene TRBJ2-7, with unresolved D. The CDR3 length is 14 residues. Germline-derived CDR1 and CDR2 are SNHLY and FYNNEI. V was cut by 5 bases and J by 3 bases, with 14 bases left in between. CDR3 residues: CASSSAEVGYEQYF. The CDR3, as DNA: TGTGCCAGCAGTTCGGCGGAAGTTGGCTACGAGCAGTACTTC.

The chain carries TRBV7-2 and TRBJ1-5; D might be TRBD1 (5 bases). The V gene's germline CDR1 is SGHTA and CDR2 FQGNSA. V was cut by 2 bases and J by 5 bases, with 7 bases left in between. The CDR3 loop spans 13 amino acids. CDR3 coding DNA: TGTGCCAGCAGCTTAAAAGGGGATCAGCCCCAGCATTTT. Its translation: CASSLKGDQPQHF. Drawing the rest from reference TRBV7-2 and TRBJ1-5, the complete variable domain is GAGVSQSPSNKVTEKGKDVELRCDPISGHTALYWYRQSLGQGLEFLIYFQGNSAPDKSGLPSDRFSAERTGGSVSTLTIQRTQQEDSAVYLCASSLKGDQPQHFGDGTRLSIL.

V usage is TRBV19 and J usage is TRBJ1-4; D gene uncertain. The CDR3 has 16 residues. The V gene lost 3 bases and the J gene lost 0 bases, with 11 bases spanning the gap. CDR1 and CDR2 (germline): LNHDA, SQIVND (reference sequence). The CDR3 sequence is CASSMGRTATNEKLFF. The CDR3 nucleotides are TGTGCCAGTAGTATGGGTAGGACGGCAACTAATGAAAAACTGTTTTTT. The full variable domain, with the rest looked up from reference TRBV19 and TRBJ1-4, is DGGITQSPKYLFRKEGQNVTLSCEQNLNHDAMYWYRQDPGQGLRLIYYSQIVNDFQKGDIAEGYSVSREKKESFPLTVTSAQKNPTAFYLCASSMGRTATNEKLFFGSGTQLSVL.

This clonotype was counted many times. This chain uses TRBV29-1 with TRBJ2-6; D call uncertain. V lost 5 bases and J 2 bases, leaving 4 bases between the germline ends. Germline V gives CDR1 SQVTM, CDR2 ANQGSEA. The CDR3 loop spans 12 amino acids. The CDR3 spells CSVPAGANVLTF. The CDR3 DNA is TGCAGCGTTCCGGCTGGGGCCAACGTCCTGACTTTC.

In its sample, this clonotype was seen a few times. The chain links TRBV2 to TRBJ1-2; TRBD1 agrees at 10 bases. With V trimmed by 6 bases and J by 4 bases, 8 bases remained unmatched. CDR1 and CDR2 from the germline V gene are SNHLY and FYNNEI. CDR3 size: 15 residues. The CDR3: CASSPGQGMIYGYTF. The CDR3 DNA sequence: TGTGCCAGCAGCCCGGGACAGGGGATGATCTATGGCTACACCTTC.

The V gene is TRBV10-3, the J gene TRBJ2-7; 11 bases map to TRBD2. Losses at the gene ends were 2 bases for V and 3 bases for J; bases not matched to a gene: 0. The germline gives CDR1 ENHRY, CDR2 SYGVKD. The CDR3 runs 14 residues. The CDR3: CAISEGTSGYEQYF. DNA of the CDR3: TGTGCCATCAGTGAGGGGACTAGCGGCTACGAGCAGTACTTC.

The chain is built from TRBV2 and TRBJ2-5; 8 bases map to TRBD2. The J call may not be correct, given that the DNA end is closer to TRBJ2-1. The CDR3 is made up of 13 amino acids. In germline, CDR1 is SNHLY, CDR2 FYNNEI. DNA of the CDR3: TGTGCCAGCAGCTTTAGCGGGGTGAATGAGCAGTTCTTC. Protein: CASSFSGVNEQFF.

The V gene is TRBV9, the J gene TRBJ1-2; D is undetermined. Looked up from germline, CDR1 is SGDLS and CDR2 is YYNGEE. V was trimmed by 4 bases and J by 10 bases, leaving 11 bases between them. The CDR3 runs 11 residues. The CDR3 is CASSLAVDYTF. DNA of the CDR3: TGTGCCAGCAGCTTAGCGGTTGACTACACCTTC.

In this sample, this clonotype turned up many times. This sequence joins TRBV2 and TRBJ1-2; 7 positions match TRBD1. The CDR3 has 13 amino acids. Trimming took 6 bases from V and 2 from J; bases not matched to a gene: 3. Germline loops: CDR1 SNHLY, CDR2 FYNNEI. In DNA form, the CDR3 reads TGTGCCAGCAGCCAGGGACAGAACTATGGCTACACCTTC. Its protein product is CASSQGQNYGYTF.